The 14 T cell receptor beta chains listed next were all sequenced from one sample in a study of blood T cells in healthy people across ages. Combining a sample-barcoded 5' primer with a J-beta primer mix, a second PCR ran for roughly 6 to 11 cycles. TCRdb re-analysed the 5' RACE reads in MiXCR, keeping a single row per CDR3 protein. The sample records 1.5 million to 2 million distinct CDR3 sequences, less than 50% being singletons. The specimen sequenced was blood. These receptors all stem from a woman between 40 and 50 years old in good health.

The chain has TRBV15 and TRBJ2-5, with D unresolved. This CDR3 has 14 amino acids. The V end was cut by 0 bases, the J end by 5 bases, with 10 bases between. Germline V gene data show CDR1 as LNHNV and CDR2 as YYDKDF (reference sequence). The CDR3 DNA follows: TGTGCCACCAGCAGAGATAACCATGGGGAGACCCAGTACTTC. Translation: CATSRDNHGETQYF.

The CDR3 is CSARDPGLAGPFQETQFF. The DNA of the CDR3 is TGCAGTGCTAGAGACCCGGGACTAGCGGGGCCTTTCCAAGAGACCCAGTTCTTC. The chain is built from TRBV20-1 and TRBJ2-5; TRBD2 matches 13 bases. The last part of the DNA fits TRBJ2-1 better; the J call may be wrong. Germline values: CDR1 DFQATT, CDR2 SNEGSKA (reference sequence). This CDR3 is built from 18 residues.

The CDR3 bases are TGTGCCAGTAGTATTGGGGACTACTCCTACGAGCAGTACTTC. It is translated as CASSIGDYSYEQYF. V gene TRBV19 combines with J gene TRBJ2-7, with 7 positions matching TRBD2. V was pared by 3 bases and J by 0 bases, with 2 bases of the junction left unmatched. Germline-derived CDR1 and CDR2 are LNHDA and SQIVND (reference sequence). The CDR3 covers 14 residues. Complete variable domain (other parts from reference TRBV19 and TRBJ2-7): DGGITQSPKYLFRKEGQNVTLSCEQNLNHDAMYWYRQDPGQGLRLIYYSQIVNDFQKGDIAEGYSVSREKKESFPLTVTSAQKNPTAFYLCASSIGDYSYEQYFGPGTRLTVT.

The chain combines TRBV27 with TRBJ1-6, with 9 nucleotides matching TRBD1. V lost 6 bases to trimming and J lost 5 bases; unmatched junction nucleotides: 5. The germline V gene has CDR1 MNHEY and CDR2 SMNVEV (reference sequence). CDR3 length equals 15 residues. The DNA of the CDR3 is TGTGCCAGCAGCCGCTGGACAGGGGATAATTCACCCCTCCACTTT. Translation gives CASSRWTGDNSPLHF.

There are a few counts of this clonotype. The chain has TRBV20-1 and TRBJ2-5; TRBD1 aligns across 10 bases. The CDR3 is 17 amino acids. J gave up 13 bases and V 0 bases, and 20 bases lay outside the gene matches. Germline V gives CDR1 DFQATT, CDR2 SNEGSKA (reference sequence). For the CDR3, the DNA is TGCAGTGCTAGAGATCTCCGGGGTGAGACAGGGGGCGCGAGTCCGTACTTC. Its translation is CSARDLRGETGGASPYF.

Details on this clonotype: A single base separates this from a much larger clone, so it may be a read error. The rearrangement links TRBV27 to TRBJ2-5, with 7 nucleotides matching TRBD2. This CDR3 region has 14 residues. Germline V CDR1 and CDR2: MNHEY, SMNVEV (reference sequence). CDR3 DNA: TGTGCCAACAGTCGAGCGGGGATGAAAGAGACCCAGTACTTC. Its protein product is CANSRAGMKETQYF.

The chain combines TRBV20-1 with TRBJ1-1; D ambiguous. The CDR3 contains 15 residues. Trimming stripped 3 bases from V and 0 bases from J, with 14 bases between. Per the germline V gene, CDR1 is DFQATT and CDR2 is SNEGSKA (reference sequence). DNA of the CDR3: TGCAGTGCTAGGGATCGTAGTCAGCTGAACACTGAAGCTTTCTTT. Its translation: CSARDRSQLNTEAFF.

In regard to this clonotype: Sequence at one end of the junction differs from germline and may be a read error. The V call is TRBV11-2, the J call TRBJ1-5, with 10 bases lining up with TRBD1. The CDR3 runs to 14 residues. Germline values: CDR1 SGHAT, CDR2 FQNNGV. The CDR3 nucleotides are TGTGCCAGCAGCGTAGACAGGGGGCTTCAGCCCCAGCATTTT. This gives the protein CASSVDRGLQPQHF.

The chain combines TRBV4-3 with TRBJ1-2; a weak D match, TRBD1 (5 bases). This CDR3 comprises 14 residues. Between the trimmed V and J ends, which lost 4 bases and 4 bases, there was a span of 13 bases. CDR1 is LGHNA, CDR2 YSLEER, per germline. The CDR3 here is CASSRDSEPYGYTF. The CDR3 nucleotides are TGCGCCAGCAGCCGGGACTCCGAACCCTATGGCTACACCTTC.

The sample holds many counts of this clonotype. This chain connects TRBV5-1 to TRBJ2-5; no definite D call. Trimming cost V 1 base and J 5 bases, with 9 bases left between them. Per the germline V gene, CDR1 is SGHRS and CDR2 is YFSETQ. This CDR3 is 13 amino acids long. Written as DNA, the CDR3 is TGCGCCAGCAGCTTGAACCCTCTCGAGACCCAGTACTTC. Translating it yields CASSLNPLETQYF. Looking up the rest from reference TRBV5-1 and TRBJ2-5 gives the full variable domain: KAGVTQTPRYLIKTRGQQVTLSCSPISGHRSVSWYQQTPGQGLQFLFEYFSETQRNKGNFPGRFSGRQFSNSRSEMNVSTLELGDSALYLCASSLNPLETQYFGPGTRLLVL.

CDR3 in amino acids: CASSNVGLAGEMNEQYF. For the CDR3, the DNA is TGTGCCAGCAGTAACGTCGGACTAGCGGGGGAAATGAACGAGCAGTACTTC. The chain is built from TRBV6-5 and TRBJ2-5, with TRBD2 matching 13 bases. The J call could be wrong; TRBJ2-7 is a better fit for the DNA end. CDR1 and CDR2 from the germline V gene are MNHEY and SVGAGI. The CDR3 loop spans 17 amino acids.

This clonotype came up a few times. The rearrangement links TRBV29-1 to TRBJ1-2, with TRBD1 matching 9 bases. Germline V lookup: CDR1 SQVTM, CDR2 ANQGSEA. V dropped 0 bases and J dropped 4; count of bases not matched to a gene: 12. The CDR3 has 17 amino acids. The CDR3 loop reads CSVEDRVQGARGYGYTF. CDR3 DNA: TGCAGCGTTGAAGATAGGGTACAGGGGGCGCGTGGCTATGGCTACACCTTC.

The gene calls are TRBV6-5 and TRBJ2-7; D may be TRBD1 (5 bases). The germline CDR1 and CDR2 sequences are MNHEY and SVGAGI. The CDR3 is made up of 13 amino acids. The V end lost 6 bases, the J end lost 2 bases, and 11 bases lay between the germline ends. The CDR3 DNA reads TGTGCCAGCAGCGACCACAGGACCTACGAGCAGTACTTC. This translates into CASSDHRTYEQYF.

Here the CDR3 reads CASSHGQRGDSNGYTF. As DNA, the CDR3 is TGTGCCAGCAGCCACGGACAGAGAGGGGATTCAAATGGCTACACCTTC. The chain combines TRBV11-1 with TRBJ1-2; D is possibly TRBD1 (6 bases). The CDR3 is 16 amino acids. CDR1 is SGHAT and CDR2 is FQDESV in the germline V gene (reference sequence). V was clipped by 5 bases and J by 6 bases, with 22 bases between them.